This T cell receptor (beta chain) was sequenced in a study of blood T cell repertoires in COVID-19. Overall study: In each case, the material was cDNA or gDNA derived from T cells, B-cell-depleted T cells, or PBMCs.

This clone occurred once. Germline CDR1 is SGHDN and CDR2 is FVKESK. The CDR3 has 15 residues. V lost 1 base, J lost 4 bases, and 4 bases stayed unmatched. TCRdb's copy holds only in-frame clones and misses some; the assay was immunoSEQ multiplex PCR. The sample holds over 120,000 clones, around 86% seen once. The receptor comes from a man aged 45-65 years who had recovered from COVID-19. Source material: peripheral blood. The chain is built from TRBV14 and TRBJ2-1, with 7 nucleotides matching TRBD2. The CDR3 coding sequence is TGTGCCAGCAGCCAAGGCGGGGGACCTTACAATGAGCAGTTCTTC. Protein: CASSQGGGPYNEQFF.